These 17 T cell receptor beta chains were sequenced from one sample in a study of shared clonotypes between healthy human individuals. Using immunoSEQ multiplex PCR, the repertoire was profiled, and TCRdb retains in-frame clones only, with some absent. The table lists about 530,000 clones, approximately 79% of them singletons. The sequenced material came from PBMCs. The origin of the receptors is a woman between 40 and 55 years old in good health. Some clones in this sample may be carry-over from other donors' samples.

CDR3 loop: CASSPYPGQGYEQYF. As DNA, the CDR3 is TGTGCCAGCAGTCCGTACCCGGGACAGGGCTACGAGCAGTACTTC. V gene TRBV28 combines with J gene TRBJ2-5; 9 bases map to TRBD1. Gene TRBJ2-7 matches the end of the DNA better, so the J call may be wrong. This CDR3 region has 15 residues. Germline V gene lookup returns CDR1 MDHEN and CDR2 SYDVKM.

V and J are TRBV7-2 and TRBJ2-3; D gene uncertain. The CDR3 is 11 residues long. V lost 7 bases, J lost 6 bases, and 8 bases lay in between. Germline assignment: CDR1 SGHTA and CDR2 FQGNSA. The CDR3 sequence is CASTPLDTQYF. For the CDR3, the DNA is TGTGCCAGCACTCCCTTGGATACGCAGTATTTT.

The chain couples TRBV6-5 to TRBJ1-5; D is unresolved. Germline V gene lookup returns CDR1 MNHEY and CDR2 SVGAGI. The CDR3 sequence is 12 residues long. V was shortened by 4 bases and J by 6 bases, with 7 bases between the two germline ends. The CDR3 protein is CASSSPPQPQHF. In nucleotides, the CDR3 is TGTGCCAGCAGTTCACCCCCTCAGCCCCAGCATTTT.

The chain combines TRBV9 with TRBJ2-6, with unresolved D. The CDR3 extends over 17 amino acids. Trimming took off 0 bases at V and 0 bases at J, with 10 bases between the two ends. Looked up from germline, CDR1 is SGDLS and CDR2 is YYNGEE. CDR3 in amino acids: CASSVGVSNSGANVLTF. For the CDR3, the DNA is TGTGCCAGCAGCGTAGGCGTCAGCAACTCTGGGGCCAACGTCCTGACTTTC.

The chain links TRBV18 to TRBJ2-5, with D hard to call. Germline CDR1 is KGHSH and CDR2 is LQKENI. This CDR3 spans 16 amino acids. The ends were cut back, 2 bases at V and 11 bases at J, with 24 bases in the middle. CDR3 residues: CASSPGVRSGITGQYF. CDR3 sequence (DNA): TGTGCCAGCTCACCAGGTGTCCGGTCTGGAATCACCGGTCAGTACTTC. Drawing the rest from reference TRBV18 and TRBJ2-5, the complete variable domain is NAGVMQNPRHLVRRRGQEARLRCSPMKGHSHVYWYRQLPEEGLKFMVYLQKENIIDESGMPKERFSAEFPKEGPSILRIQQVVRGDSAAYFCASSPGVRSGITGQYFGPGTRLLVL.

CDR3 amino acids: CAWSVEGVYEQYF. Written as DNA, the CDR3 is TGTGCCTGGAGTGTAGAGGGCGTCTACGAGCAGTACTTC. The chain links TRBV30 to TRBJ2-7, with D perhaps matching TRBD2 (5 bases). CDR1 and CDR2 from the germline V gene are GTSNPN and SVGIG (reference sequence). The V and J ends lost 0 bases and 3 bases respectively, with 9 bases between them. CDR3 length: 13 residues.

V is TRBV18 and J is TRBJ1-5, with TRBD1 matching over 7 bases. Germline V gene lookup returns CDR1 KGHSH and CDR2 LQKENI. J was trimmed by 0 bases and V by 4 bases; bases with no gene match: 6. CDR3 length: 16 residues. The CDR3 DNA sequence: TGTGCCAGCTCACTATCGACAGGGAATAGCAATCAGCCCCAGCATTTT. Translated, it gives CASSLSTGNSNQPQHF.

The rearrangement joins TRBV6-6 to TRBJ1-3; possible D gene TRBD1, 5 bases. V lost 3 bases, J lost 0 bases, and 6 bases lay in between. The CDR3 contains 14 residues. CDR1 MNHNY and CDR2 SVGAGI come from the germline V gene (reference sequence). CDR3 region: CASSYGGSGNTIYF. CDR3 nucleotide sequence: TGTGCCAGCAGTTATGGGGGCTCTGGAAACACCATATATTTT.

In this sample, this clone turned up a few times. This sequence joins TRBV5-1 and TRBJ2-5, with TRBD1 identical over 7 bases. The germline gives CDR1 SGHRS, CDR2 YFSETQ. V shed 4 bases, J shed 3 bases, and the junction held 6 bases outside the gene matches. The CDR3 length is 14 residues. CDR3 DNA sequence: TGCGCCAGCAGCCAGGGACAGTTAAAAGAGACCCAGTACTTC. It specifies CASSQGQLKETQYF.

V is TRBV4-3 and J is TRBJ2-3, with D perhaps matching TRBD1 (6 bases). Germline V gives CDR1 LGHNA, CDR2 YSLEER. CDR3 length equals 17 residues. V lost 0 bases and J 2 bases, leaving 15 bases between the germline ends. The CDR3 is CASSQDQQGDHTDTQYF. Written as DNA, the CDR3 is TGCGCCAGCAGCCAAGATCAACAGGGTGACCACACAGATACGCAGTATTTT.

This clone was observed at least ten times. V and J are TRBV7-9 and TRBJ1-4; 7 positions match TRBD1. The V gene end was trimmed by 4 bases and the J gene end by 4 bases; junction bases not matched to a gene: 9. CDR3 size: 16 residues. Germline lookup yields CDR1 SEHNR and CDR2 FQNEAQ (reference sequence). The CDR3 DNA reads TGTGCCAGCAGCTCCGCTGGGCAGGGGGATAATGAAAAACTGTTTTTT. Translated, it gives CASSSAGQGDNEKLFF.

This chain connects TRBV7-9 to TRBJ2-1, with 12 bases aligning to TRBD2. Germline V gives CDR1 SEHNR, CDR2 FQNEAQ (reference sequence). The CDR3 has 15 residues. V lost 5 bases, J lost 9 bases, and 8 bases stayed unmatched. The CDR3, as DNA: TGTGCCAGCAGCCCTCGACTAGCGGGAGTGATTGAGCAGTTCTTC. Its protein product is CASSPRLAGVIEQFF. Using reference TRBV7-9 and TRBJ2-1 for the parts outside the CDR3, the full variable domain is DTGVSQNPRHKITKRGQNVTFRCDPISEHNRLYWYRQTLGQGPEFLTYFQNEAQLEKSRLLSDRFSAERPKGSFSTLEIQRTEQGDSAMYLCASSPRLAGVIEQFFGPGTRLTVL.

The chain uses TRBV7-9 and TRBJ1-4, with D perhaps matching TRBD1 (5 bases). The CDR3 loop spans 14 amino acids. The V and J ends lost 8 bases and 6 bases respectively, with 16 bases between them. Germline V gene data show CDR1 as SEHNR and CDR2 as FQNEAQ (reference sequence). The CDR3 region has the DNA TGTGCCAGCTTATCTGCAGGGAATCATGAAAAACTGTTTTTT. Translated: CASLSAGNHEKLFF.

The CDR3 DNA sequence: TGTGCCAGCAGCCCGCCGCTGAGCGGGGGGAACACTGAAGCTTTCTTT. Amino acids: CASSPPLSGGNTEAFF. The chain uses TRBV7-9 and TRBJ1-1; the D gene is possibly TRBD1 (5 bases). The CDR3 totals 16 residues. In germline, CDR1 is SEHNR, CDR2 FQNEAQ (reference sequence). Trimming cost V 5 bases and J 1 base, with 17 bases left between them.

CDR3 in DNA: TGTGCCAGCAGTATGCAGGGGGCGGGCAATGAGCAGTTCTTC. It specifies CASSMQGAGNEQFF. This chain joins TRBV27 and TRBJ2-1; TRBD1 matches at 8 bases. Germline CDR1 and CDR2: MNHEY and SMNVEV (reference sequence). Unmatched junction bases numbered 6, after V lost 5 bases and J lost 6 bases. The CDR3 covers 14 residues.

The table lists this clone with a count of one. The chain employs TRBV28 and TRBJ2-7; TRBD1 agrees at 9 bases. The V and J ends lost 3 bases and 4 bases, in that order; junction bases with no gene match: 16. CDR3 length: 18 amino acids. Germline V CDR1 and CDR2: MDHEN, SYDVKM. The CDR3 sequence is CASSFIALSTGGSYEQYF. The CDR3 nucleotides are TGTGCCAGCAGTTTTATCGCCCTATCGACAGGGGGATCTTACGAGCAGTACTTC.

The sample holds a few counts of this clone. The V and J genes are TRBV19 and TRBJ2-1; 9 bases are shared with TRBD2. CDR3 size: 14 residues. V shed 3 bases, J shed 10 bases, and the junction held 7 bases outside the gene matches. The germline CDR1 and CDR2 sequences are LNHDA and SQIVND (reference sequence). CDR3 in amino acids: CASSMGGLAGEQFF. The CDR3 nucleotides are TGTGCCAGTAGTATGGGGGGACTAGCCGGGGAGCAGTTCTTC.